Below, 31 T cell receptor beta chains from the same sample are listed, as sequenced in a study of T-cell memory formation after mild COVID-19. Each CDR3 protein is one row after TCRdb ran MiXCR on the 5' RACE reads. The sample consists of fewer than 250,000 distinct CDR3 sequences, about 27% of them appearing once. The sample was PBMCs or a T cell subset sorted from them (not recorded which). These receptor sequences come from an adult woman who had mild COVID-19 (a few samples of this study predate the infection). Cell type and time point are not known.

Details on this clonotype: One junction end does not reproduce the germline sequence, and a read error may be involved. The chain carries TRBV6-5 and TRBJ2-7, with D unclear. CDR3 length: 14 residues. Germline V gene lookup returns CDR1 MNHEY and CDR2 SVGAGI. The CDR3 reads CASSYSQDQNEEYF. The CDR3 DNA follows: TGTGCCAGCAGTTACTCTCAGGACCAAAACGAGGAGTACTTC.

This chain uses TRBV11-2 with TRBJ1-2, with TRBD1 matching 8 bases. Germline V CDR1 and CDR2: SGHAT, FQNNGV. The CDR3 loop spans 15 amino acids. Trimming at V came to 1 base and at J to 3 bases, leaving 4 bases not matched to a gene. The CDR3 coding sequence is TGTGCCAGCAGCTTAGCCCCGACAGGGGACTATGGCTACACCTTC. Its protein is CASSLAPTGDYGYTF.

There are many counts of this clonotype. This chain joins TRBV12-3 or TRBV12-4 and TRBJ1-4; 9 bases match TRBD1. The V segment lost 2 bases and the J segment 7 bases; nucleotides outside the gene matches: 2. This CDR3 has 14 amino acids. The chain's CDR3 is CASSLNRGREKLFF. DNA of the CDR3: TGTGCCAGCAGTTTAAACAGGGGGCGTGAAAAACTGTTTTTT.

The J gene is TRBJ1-2, the V gene TRBV3-1, with D uncertain. Trimming pared 0 bases from V and 8 bases from J, leaving 10 bases between. This CDR3 contains 13 residues. Germline V gene sequence: CDR1 LGHDT, CDR2 YNNKEL (reference sequence). The DNA for the CDR3 is TGTGCCAGCAGCCAAGATGGGAAGGAGGGCTACACCTTC. This codes for CASSQDGKEGYTF.

The V and J genes are TRBV5-1 and TRBJ2-1, with a tentative D call TRBD1 (7 bases). The CDR3 runs to 17 residues. The germline V and J ends were trimmed by 4 bases and 2 bases, with 19 bases remaining between them. The germline V gene has CDR1 SGHRS and CDR2 YFSETQ. The CDR3 loop is CASSPRGTGSTYNEQFF. The CDR3 region has the DNA TGCGCCAGCAGCCCCAGGGGGACCGGGAGTACCTACAATGAGCAGTTCTTC. Drawing the rest from reference TRBV5-1 and TRBJ2-1, the complete variable domain is KAGVTQTPRYLIKTRGQQVTLSCSPISGHRSVSWYQQTPGQGLQFLFEYFSETQRNKGNFPGRFSGRQFSNSRSEMNVSTLELGDSALYLCASSPRGTGSTYNEQFFGPGTRLTVL.

V is TRBV19 and J is TRBJ2-1, with a weak D call TRBD2 (6 bases). Trimming took 9 bases from V and 8 from J, leaving 14 bases between them. The CDR3 extends over 12 amino acids. Germline-derived CDR1 and CDR2 are LNHDA and SQIVND (reference sequence). The CDR3 region has the DNA TGTGCCAGCCTGGGGACTGACGATGAGCAGTTCTTC. Its protein is CASLGTDDEQFF.

This clonotype was recorded a few times. The CDR3 sequence is CASRSAGVYEQYF. CDR3 nucleotides: TGTGCCAGCAGATCGGCAGGGGTATACGAGCAGTACTTC. V usage is TRBV6-5 and J usage is TRBJ2-7, with D possibly being TRBD1 (6 bases). This CDR3 spans 13 amino acids. V lost 6 bases to trimming and J lost 4 bases, with 13 bases between them. Germline-derived CDR1 and CDR2 are MNHEY and SVGAGI.

J is TRBJ2-1 and V is TRBV7-6, with TRBD2 as a possible D gene (6 bases). Germline-derived CDR1 and CDR2 are SGHVS and FNYEAQ. Trimming removed 5 bases at V and 15 bases at J, with 20 bases between. The CDR3 consists of 13 residues. This CDR3 reads CASSRHPGGPRFF. The CDR3 DNA is TGTGCCAGCAGCCGGCATCCCGGAGGGCCTCGGTTCTTC.

This clonotype has a handful of counts. V is TRBV7-9 and J is TRBJ2-7, with D hard to call. Germline CDR1 reads SEHNR; CDR2 reads FQNEAQ (reference sequence). The V gene lost 5 bases and the J gene lost 5 bases, with 16 bases spanning the gap. This CDR3 spans 14 amino acids. CDR3 loop: CASSPESVANEQYF. The CDR3 DNA reads as TGTGCCAGCAGCCCAGAGTCGGTAGCTAACGAGCAGTACTTC.

This clonotype turned up a few times. The chain carries TRBV5-1 and TRBJ1-1, with TRBD1 matching 11 bases. The junction had 8 bases not matched to a gene; V was cut back by 4 bases and J by 6 bases. The CDR3 runs to 15 residues. In germline, CDR1 is SGHRS, CDR2 YFSETQ. This chain's CDR3 is CASSPNWGQGAEAFF. Here the CDR3 DNA reads TGCGCCAGCAGCCCGAATTGGGGACAGGGGGCTGAAGCTTTCTTT. Drawing the rest from reference TRBV5-1 and TRBJ1-1, the complete variable domain is KAGVTQTPRYLIKTRGQQVTLSCSPISGHRSVSWYQQTPGQGLQFLFEYFSETQRNKGNFPGRFSGRQFSNSRSEMNVSTLELGDSALYLCASSPNWGQGAEAFFGQGTRLTVV.

The chain uses TRBV7-9 and TRBJ2-1, with 9 nucleotides matching TRBD2. The junction had 0 bases not matched to a gene; V was cut back by 0 bases and J by 6 bases. CDR3 size: 14 residues. Looked up from germline, CDR1 is SEHNR and CDR2 is FQNEAQ (reference sequence). CDR3 residues: CASSLAREGNEQFF. The CDR3 DNA is TGTGCCAGCAGCTTAGCGCGGGAGGGCAATGAGCAGTTCTTC.

In its sample, this clonotype was seen a few times. The chain combines TRBV4-3 with TRBJ2-5; D call uncertain. Germline CDR1 reads LGHNA; CDR2 reads YSLEER. The CDR3 loop spans 16 amino acids. Trimming removed 0 bases from V and 7 bases from J, with 18 bases in between. The CDR3 nucleotides read TGCGCCAGCAGCCAAGATCTAACGCTCGCGACGGGGACCCAGTACTTC. Encoded protein: CASSQDLTLATGTQYF.

This chain joins TRBV4-1 and TRBJ1-1; a weak D match, TRBD1 (5 bases). The germline V gene has CDR1 MGHRA and CDR2 YSYEKL. V was cut by 3 bases and J by 1 base, with 12 bases left in between. The CDR3 covers 15 residues. This CDR3 is CASSHLQVSNTEAFF. The DNA of the CDR3 is TGCGCCAGCAGCCACCTACAGGTTTCGAACACTGAAGCTTTCTTT.

This chain connects TRBV19 to TRBJ2-2, with D tentatively TRBD1 (6 bases). With 4 bases removed from V and 0 bases from J, the gap between germline ends came to 9 bases. CDR3 length: 15 amino acids. Germline assignment: CDR1 LNHDA and CDR2 SQIVND (reference sequence). The CDR3 protein is CASSRDIPNTGELFF. For the CDR3, the DNA is TGTGCCAGTAGTAGGGACATACCGAACACCGGGGAGCTGTTTTTT. Combining the CDR3 with reference TRBV19 and TRBJ2-2 gives the whole variable domain DGGITQSPKYLFRKEGQNVTLSCEQNLNHDAMYWYRQDPGQGLRLIYYSQIVNDFQKGDIAEGYSVSREKKESFPLTVTSAQKNPTAFYLCASSRDIPNTGELFFGEGSRLTVL.

A few counts support this clonotype. V and J are TRBV3-1 and TRBJ2-7; D is unresolved. Germline CDR1 reads LGHDT; CDR2 reads YNNKEL (reference sequence). The CDR3 spans 12 residues. V was clipped by 1 base and J by 6 bases, with 7 bases between them. The CDR3 DNA reads as TGTGCCAGCAGCCAAGTTAGTGCCGAGCAGTACTTC. It encodes CASSQVSAEQYF.

The chain uses TRBV20-1 and TRBJ2-3; 7 positions match TRBD2. Germline values: CDR1 DFQATT, CDR2 SNEGSKA (reference sequence). J was trimmed by 4 bases and V by 7 bases; bases with no gene match: 17. This CDR3 region has 16 residues. The CDR3 DNA follows: TGCAGTGGAGGCGGACTAGGATCTTTTGTCGCAGATACGCAGTATTTT. Protein sequence: CSGGGLGSFVADTQYF.

The chain is built from TRBV9 and TRBJ2-7; D ambiguous. V lost 2 bases, J lost 0 bases, and 12 bases lay in between. CDR1 is SGDLS and CDR2 is YYNGEE in the germline V gene. The CDR3 has 15 amino acids. The CDR3, as DNA: TGTGCCAGCAGCGTCTCTAGGACCTTCTCCTACGAGCAGTACTTC. Its translation is CASSVSRTFSYEQYF. Full variable domain (missing parts from reference TRBV9 and TRBJ2-7): DSGVTQTPKHLITATGQRVTLRCSPRSGDLSVYWYQQSLDQGLQFLIQYYNGEERAKGNILERFSAQQFPDLHSELNLSSLELGDSALYFCASSVSRTFSYEQYFGPGTRLTVT.

This chain uses TRBV20-1 with TRBJ1-5; D uncertain. The CDR3 length is 17 residues. Germline values: CDR1 DFQATT, CDR2 SNEGSKA (reference sequence). The V gene lost 6 bases and the J gene lost 0 bases, with 21 bases spanning the gap. CDR3 region: CSAGGPYFTDSNQPQHF. The CDR3 nucleotides read TGCAGTGCCGGCGGCCCGTATTTCACCGATAGCAATCAGCCCCAGCATTTT.

The chain links TRBV19 to TRBJ2-7, with a possible D match to TRBD1 (6 bases). CDR1 LNHDA and CDR2 SQIVND come from the germline V gene (reference sequence). V lost 4 bases, J lost 1 base, and 14 bases lay in between. The CDR3 consists of 15 residues. The CDR3 nucleotides are TGTGCCAGTAGTACCCTAGTACAGGGATCCTACGAGCAGTACTTC. This translates into CASSTLVQGSYEQYF.

The V call is TRBV4-2, the J call TRBJ2-1, with TRBD2 matching over 8 bases. Losses at the gene ends were 6 bases for V and 6 bases for J; bases not matched to a gene: 10. This CDR3 region has 15 residues. CDR1 LGHNA and CDR2 YNFKEQ come from the germline V gene. The CDR3 spells CASRGGSGGPNEQFF. CDR3 nucleotide sequence: TGTGCCAGCAGGGGCGGGAGCGGGGGCCCCAATGAGCAGTTCTTC.

V usage is TRBV5-1 and J usage is TRBJ2-2, with D unresolved. From germline, CDR1 is SGHRS and CDR2 YFSETQ. There are 17 residues in the CDR3. V was clipped by 2 bases and J by 8 bases, with 22 bases between them. The CDR3 sequence: CASSFSQTYNPAGELFF. The CDR3 DNA follows: TGCGCCAGCAGCTTCTCTCAGACATACAACCCGGCGGGGGAGCTGTTTTTT.

In its sample, this clonotype was seen a few times. The rearrangement uses TRBV4-1 and TRBJ2-5; TRBD2 matches 10 bases. Per germline, CDR1 MGHRA and CDR2 YSYEKL. The CDR3 totals 15 residues. J lost 3 bases, V lost 4 bases, and 5 bases had no gene match. The CDR3 sequence is CASSRDGLAEETQYF. DNA of the CDR3: TGCGCCAGCAGCCGCGACGGACTAGCGGAAGAGACCCAGTACTTC.

The genes are TRBV7-2 and TRBJ1-1; D call uncertain. This CDR3 spans 15 amino acids. Trimming pared 4 bases from V and 4 bases from J, leaving 16 bases between. Germline values: CDR1 SGHTA, CDR2 FQGNSA. The CDR3 reads CASSSSGVRGTEAFF. CDR3 coding DNA: TGTGCCAGCAGCTCCTCCGGGGTTCGTGGCACTGAAGCTTTCTTT.

This clonotype was recorded a few times. The chain is built from TRBV13 and TRBJ1-1, with D unresolved. Trimming shortened V by 4 bases and J by 3 bases, and 15 bases separated the two germline ends. Germline values: CDR1 PRHDT, CDR2 FYEKMQ (reference sequence). CDR3 length: 15 amino acids. The CDR3 protein is CASSSAGWGHTEAFF. The CDR3 DNA is TGTGCCAGCAGCTCCGCCGGGTGGGGTCACACTGAAGCTTTCTTT.

This clonotype was detected a few times. The rearrangement links TRBV5-1 to TRBJ2-1; D may be TRBD1 or TRBD2 (6 bases each). Trimming shortened V by 5 bases and J by 7 bases, and 19 bases separated the two germline ends. The CDR3 spans 15 residues. Germline-derived CDR1 and CDR2 are SGHRS and YFSETQ. CDR3 sequence: CASSPGGPLGNEQFF. DNA of the CDR3: TGCGCCAGCAGTCCCGGGGGCCCCCTCGGAAATGAGCAGTTCTTC. The full variable domain, rest sourced from reference TRBV5-1 and TRBJ2-1, is KAGVTQTPRYLIKTRGQQVTLSCSPISGHRSVSWYQQTPGQGLQFLFEYFSETQRNKGNFPGRFSGRQFSNSRSEMNVSTLELGDSALYLCASSPGGPLGNEQFFGPGTRLTVL.

The chain is built from TRBV6-2 or TRBV6-3 and TRBJ2-2; 11 nucleotides align to TRBD2. CDR3 size: 15 residues. Germline trimming cut 6 bases from V and 8 bases from J; bases unmatched to any gene: 8. Germline assignment: CDR1 MNHEY and CDR2 SVGEGT. CDR3 nucleotides: TGTGCCAGCAGATTCAATAGCGGGAGGGCTGGGGAGCTGTTTTTT. It yields the protein CASRFNSGRAGELFF.

This clonotype was observed once. The rearrangement joins TRBV6-2 or TRBV6-3 to TRBJ2-2, with a tentative D call TRBD1 (5 bases). V lost 4 bases and J 2 bases, leaving 14 bases between the germline ends. Germline CDR1 is MNHEY and CDR2 is SVGEGT. This CDR3 comprises 16 residues. The CDR3 region is CASSSGLTVNTGELFF. CDR3 coding DNA: TGTGCCAGCAGTTCCGGATTGACAGTCAACACCGGGGAGCTGTTTTTT.

This clonotype was counted only a few times. The CDR3 protein is CATSDERGGKDTQYF. In DNA, the CDR3 is TGTGCCACCAGTGATGAGCGGGGGGGTAAAGATACGCAGTATTTT. The chain couples TRBV24-1 to TRBJ2-3, with 10 bases matching TRBD2. Germline V lookup: CDR1 KGHDR, CDR2 SFDVKD. The CDR3 length is 15 residues. J gave up 5 bases and V 3 bases, and 4 bases lay outside the gene matches.

The chain recombines TRBV29-1 with TRBJ2-1; tentatively, D is TRBD1 (6 bases). Trimming left V 0 bases short and J 9 bases short, with 12 bases between. The CDR3 totals 13 residues. Germline V lookup: CDR1 SQVTM, CDR2 ANQGSEA. Here the CDR3 DNA reads TGCAGCGTTGAAGAGTTAGGGGGTCCTGAGCAGTTCTTC. It translates to CSVEELGGPEQFF.

The chain carries TRBV5-1 and TRBJ1-1; weak D call: TRBD1 (6 bases). In germline, CDR1 is SGHRS, CDR2 YFSETQ. The V end was cut by 4 bases, the J end by 4 bases, with 14 bases between. The CDR3 sequence is 14 residues long. CDR3: CASSPYQGTTEAFF. The DNA of the CDR3 is TGCGCCAGCAGCCCTTACCAGGGGACCACTGAAGCTTTCTTT. The full variable domain, with the rest looked up from reference TRBV5-1 and TRBJ1-1, is KAGVTQTPRYLIKTRGQQVTLSCSPISGHRSVSWYQQTPGQGLQFLFEYFSETQRNKGNFPGRFSGRQFSNSRSEMNVSTLELGDSALYLCASSPYQGTTEAFFGQGTRLTVV.

This clonotype was counted only a few times. The chain combines TRBV25-1 with TRBJ1-1; D is unresolved. CDR3 size: 13 residues. The germline CDR1 and CDR2 sequences are MGHDK and SYGVNS. Trimming removed 2 bases from V and 5 bases from J, with 9 bases in between. CDR3 region: CASSEGERTEAFF. The CDR3 region has the DNA TGTGCCAGCAGTGAAGGGGAGAGAACTGAAGCTTTCTTT.